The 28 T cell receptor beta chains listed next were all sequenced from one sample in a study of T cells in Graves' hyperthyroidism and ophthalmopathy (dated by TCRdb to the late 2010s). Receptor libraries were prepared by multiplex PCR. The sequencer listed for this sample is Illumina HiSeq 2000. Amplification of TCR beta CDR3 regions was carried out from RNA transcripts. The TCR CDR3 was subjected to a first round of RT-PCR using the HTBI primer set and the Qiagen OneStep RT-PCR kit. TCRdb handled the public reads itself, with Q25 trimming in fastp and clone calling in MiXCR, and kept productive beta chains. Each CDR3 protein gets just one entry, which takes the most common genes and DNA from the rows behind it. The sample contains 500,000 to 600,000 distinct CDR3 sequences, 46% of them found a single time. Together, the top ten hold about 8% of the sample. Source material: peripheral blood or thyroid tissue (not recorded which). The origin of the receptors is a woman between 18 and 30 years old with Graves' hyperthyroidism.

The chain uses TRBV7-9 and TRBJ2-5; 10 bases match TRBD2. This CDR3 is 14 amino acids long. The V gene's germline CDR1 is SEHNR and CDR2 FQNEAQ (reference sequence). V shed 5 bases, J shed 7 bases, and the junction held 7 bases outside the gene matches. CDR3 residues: CASSHAQREGTQYF. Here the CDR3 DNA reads TGTGCCAGCAGCCACGCGCAGCGGGAGGGGACCCAGTACTTC.

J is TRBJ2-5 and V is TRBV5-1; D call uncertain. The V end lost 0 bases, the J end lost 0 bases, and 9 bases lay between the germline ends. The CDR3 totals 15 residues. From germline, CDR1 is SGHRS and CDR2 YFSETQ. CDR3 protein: CASSLVAVYQETQYF. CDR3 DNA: TGCGCCAGCAGCTTGGTGGCGGTGTACCAAGAGACCCAGTACTTC.

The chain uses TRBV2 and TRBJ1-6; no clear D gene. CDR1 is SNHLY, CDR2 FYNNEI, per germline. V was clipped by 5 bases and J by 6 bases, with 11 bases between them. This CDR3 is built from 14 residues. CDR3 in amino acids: CASSSGEGNSPLHF. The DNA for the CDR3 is TGTGCCAGCAGTTCAGGTGAGGGTAATTCACCCCTCCACTTT.

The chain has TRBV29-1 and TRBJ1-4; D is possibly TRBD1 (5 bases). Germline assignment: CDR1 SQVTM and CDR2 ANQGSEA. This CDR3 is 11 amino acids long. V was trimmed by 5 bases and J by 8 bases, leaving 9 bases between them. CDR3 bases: TGCAGCGTTAGGGCAGGGGAAAAACTGTTTTTT. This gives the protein CSVRAGEKLFF.

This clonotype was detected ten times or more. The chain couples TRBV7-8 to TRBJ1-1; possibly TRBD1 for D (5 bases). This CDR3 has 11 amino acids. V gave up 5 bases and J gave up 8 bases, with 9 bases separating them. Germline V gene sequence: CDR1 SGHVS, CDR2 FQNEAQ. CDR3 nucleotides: TGTGCCAGCAGCAATGAGGGGGAAGCTTTCTTT. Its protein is CASSNEGEAFF.

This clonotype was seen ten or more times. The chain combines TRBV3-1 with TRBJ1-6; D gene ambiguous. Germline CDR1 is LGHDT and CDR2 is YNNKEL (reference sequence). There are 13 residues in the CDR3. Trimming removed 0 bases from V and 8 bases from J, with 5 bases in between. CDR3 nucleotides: TGTGCCAGCAGCCAAGATATCGATTCACCCCTCCACTTT. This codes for CASSQDIDSPLHF.

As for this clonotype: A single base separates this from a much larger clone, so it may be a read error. CDR3 in amino acids: CASGQDFTSFSNQPQHF. CDR3 nucleotides: TGCGCCAGCGGCCAAGACTTTACCAGTTTTAGCAATCAGCCCCAGCATTTT. This rearrangement joins TRBV4-1 to TRBJ1-5; D unclear. The CDR3 loop spans 17 amino acids. CDR1 and CDR2 (germline): MGHRA, YSYEKL.

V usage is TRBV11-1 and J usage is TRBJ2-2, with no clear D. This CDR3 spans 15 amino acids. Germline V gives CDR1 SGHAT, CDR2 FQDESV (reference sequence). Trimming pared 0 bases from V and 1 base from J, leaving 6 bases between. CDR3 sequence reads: CASSLAYGNTGELFF. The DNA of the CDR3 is TGTGCCAGCAGCTTAGCGTACGGGAACACCGGGGAGCTGTTTTTT.

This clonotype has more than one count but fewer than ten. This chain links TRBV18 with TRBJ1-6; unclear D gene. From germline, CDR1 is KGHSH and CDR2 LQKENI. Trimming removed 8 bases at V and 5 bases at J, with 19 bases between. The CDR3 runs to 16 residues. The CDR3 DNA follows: TGTGCCAGCCGACCCCCGGCGTTCTCAAATAATTCACCCCTCCACTTT. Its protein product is CASRPPAFSNNSPLHF.

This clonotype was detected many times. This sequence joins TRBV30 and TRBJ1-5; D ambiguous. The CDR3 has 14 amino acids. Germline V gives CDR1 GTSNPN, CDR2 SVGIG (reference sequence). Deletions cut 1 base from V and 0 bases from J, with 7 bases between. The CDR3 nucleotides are TGTGCCTGGAGTGGGACTTTTAGCAATCAGCCCCAGCATTTT. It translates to CAWSGTFSNQPQHF. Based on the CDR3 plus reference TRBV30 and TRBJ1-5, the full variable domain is SQTIHQWPATLVQPVGSPLSLECTVEGTSNPNLYWYRQAAGRGLQLLFYSVGIGQISSEVPQNLSASRPQDRQFILSSKKLLLSDSGFYLCAWSGTFSNQPQHFGDGTRLSIL.

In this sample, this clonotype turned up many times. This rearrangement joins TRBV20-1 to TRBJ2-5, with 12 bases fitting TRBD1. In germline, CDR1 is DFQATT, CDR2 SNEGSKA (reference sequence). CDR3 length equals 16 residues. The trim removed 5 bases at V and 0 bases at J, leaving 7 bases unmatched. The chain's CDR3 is CSAVPGQGAYQETQYF. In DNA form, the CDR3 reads TGCAGTGCTGTACCGGGACAGGGGGCGTACCAAGAGACCCAGTACTTC.

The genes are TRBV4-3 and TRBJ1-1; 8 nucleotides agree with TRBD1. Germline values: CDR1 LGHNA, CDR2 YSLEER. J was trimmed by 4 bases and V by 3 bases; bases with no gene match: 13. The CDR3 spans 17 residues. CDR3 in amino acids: CASSHGQGPKGSTEAFF. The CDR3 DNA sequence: TGCGCCAGCAGCCATGGACAGGGCCCTAAGGGGAGCACTGAAGCTTTCTTT.

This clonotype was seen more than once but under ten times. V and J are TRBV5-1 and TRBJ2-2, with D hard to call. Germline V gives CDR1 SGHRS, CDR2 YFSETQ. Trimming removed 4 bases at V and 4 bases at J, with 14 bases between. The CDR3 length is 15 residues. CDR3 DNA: TGCGCCAGCAGCCCAACCGAGCTTGTCACCGGGGAGCTGTTTTTT. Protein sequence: CASSPTELVTGELFF.

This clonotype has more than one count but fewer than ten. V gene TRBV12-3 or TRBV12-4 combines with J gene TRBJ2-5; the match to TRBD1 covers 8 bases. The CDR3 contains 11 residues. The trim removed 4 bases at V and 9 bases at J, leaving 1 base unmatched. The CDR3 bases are TGTGCCAGCAGTTCCAGGGGGCCCCAGTACTTC. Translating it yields CASSSRGPQYF.

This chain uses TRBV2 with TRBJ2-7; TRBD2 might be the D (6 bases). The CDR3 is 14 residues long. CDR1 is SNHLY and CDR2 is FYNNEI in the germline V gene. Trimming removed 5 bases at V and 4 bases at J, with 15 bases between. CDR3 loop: CASSYADYRYEQYF. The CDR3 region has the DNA TGTGCCAGCAGTTACGCGGACTACCGATACGAGCAGTACTTC.

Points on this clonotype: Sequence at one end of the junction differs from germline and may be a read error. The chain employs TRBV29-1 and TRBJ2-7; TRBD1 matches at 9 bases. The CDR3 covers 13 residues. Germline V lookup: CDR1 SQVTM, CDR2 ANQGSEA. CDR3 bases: TGCAGCGTAGAGCCGGGACAGGGCTACGGGCAGTGCTTC. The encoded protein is CSVEPGQGYGQCF.

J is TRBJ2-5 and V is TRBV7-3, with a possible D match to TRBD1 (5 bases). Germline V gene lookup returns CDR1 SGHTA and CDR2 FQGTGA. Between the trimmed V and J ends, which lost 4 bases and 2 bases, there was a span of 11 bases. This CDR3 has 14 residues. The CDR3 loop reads CASSSPGSQETQYF. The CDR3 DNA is TGTGCCAGCAGCTCACCAGGGTCACAAGAGACCCAGTACTTC.

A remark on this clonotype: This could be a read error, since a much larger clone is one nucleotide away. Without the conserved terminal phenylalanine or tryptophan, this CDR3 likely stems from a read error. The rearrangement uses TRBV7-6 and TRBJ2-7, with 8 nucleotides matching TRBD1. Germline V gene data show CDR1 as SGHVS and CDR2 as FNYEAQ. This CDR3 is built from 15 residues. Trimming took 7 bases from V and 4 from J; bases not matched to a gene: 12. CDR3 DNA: TGTGCCAGCACCCCTCAGGCAGGGGGCATGTACGAGCAGTACCTC. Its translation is CASTPQAGGMYEQYL.

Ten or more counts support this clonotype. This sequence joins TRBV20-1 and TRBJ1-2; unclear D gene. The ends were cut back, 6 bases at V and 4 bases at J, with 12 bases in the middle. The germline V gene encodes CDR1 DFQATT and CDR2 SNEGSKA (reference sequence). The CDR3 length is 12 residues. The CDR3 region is CSARPAAYGYTF. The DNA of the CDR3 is TGCAGTGCCAGGCCAGCCGCCTATGGCTACACCTTC.

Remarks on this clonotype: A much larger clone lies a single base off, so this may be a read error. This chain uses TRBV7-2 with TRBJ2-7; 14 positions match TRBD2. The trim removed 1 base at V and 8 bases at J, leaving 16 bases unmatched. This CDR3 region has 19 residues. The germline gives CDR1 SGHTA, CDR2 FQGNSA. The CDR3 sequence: CASSLVPRGLGLAGVQQYF. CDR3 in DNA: TGTGCCAGCAGCTTAGTTCCCAGGGGGCTGGGACTAGCGGGAGTCCAGCAGTACTTC.

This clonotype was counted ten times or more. The chain's CDR3 is CASSSDRSNQPQHF. The DNA for the CDR3 is TGTGCCAGCAGCTCGGACAGGAGTAATCAGCCCCAGCATTTT. The V gene is TRBV7-9, the J gene TRBJ1-5; 7 bases align to TRBD1. Germline trimming cut 4 bases from V and 4 bases from J; bases unmatched to any gene: 4. CDR1 and CDR2 (germline): SEHNR, FQNEAQ (reference sequence). The CDR3 consists of 14 residues. The full variable domain, its missing parts supplied by reference TRBV7-9 and TRBJ1-5, is DTGVSQNPRHKITKRGQNVTFRCDPISEHNRLYWYRQTLGQGPEFLTYFQNEAQLEKSRLLSDRFSAERPKGSFSTLEIQRTEQGDSAMYLCASSSDRSNQPQHFGDGTRLSIL.

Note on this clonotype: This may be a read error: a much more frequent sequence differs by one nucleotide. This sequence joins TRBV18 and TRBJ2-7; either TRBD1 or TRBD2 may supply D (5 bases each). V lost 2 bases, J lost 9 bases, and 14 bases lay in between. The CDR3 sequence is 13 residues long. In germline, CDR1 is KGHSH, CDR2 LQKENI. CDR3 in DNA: TGTGCCAGCTCACCAGGCCATTGGGACGGGCAGTACTTC. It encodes CASSPGHWDGQYF.

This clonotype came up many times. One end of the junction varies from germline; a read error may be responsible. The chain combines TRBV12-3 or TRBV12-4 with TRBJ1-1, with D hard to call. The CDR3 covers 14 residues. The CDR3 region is CASSLRLMNTEAFF. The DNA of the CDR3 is TGTGCCAGTAGTTTAAGGCTGATGAACACTGAAGCTTTCTTT.

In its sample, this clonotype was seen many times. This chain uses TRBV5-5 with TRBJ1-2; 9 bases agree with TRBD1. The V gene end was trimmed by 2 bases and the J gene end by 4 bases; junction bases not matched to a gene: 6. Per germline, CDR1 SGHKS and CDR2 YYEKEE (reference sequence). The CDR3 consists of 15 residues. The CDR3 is CASSLYATGGYGYTF. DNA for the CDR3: TGTGCCAGCAGCTTATACGCGACAGGGGGCTATGGCTACACCTTC.

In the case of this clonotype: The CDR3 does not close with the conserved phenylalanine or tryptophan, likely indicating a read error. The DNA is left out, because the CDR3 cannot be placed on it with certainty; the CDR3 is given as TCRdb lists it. Here the CDR3 reads CAINHPQDSRT. The chain recombines TRBV10-3 with TRBJ2-7; the table's D call, TRBD1, has no DNA check behind it. CDR1 and CDR2 (germline): ENHRY, SYGVKD. A total of 11 residues make up the CDR3, ends included.

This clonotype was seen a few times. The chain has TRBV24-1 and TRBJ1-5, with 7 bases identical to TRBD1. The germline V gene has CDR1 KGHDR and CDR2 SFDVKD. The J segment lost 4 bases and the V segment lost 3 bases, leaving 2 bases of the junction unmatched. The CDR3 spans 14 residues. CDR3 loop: CATSDRTGNQPQHF. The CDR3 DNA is TGTGCCACCAGTGATCGGACAGGAAATCAGCCCCAGCATTTT.

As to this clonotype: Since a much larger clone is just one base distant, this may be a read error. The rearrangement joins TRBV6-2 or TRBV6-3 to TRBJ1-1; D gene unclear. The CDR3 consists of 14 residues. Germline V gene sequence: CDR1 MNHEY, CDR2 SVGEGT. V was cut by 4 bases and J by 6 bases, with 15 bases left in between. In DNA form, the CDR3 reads TGTGCCAGCAGTTCCCGCCAGAGGCGATCTGAAGCTTTCTTT. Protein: CASSSRQRRSEAFF.

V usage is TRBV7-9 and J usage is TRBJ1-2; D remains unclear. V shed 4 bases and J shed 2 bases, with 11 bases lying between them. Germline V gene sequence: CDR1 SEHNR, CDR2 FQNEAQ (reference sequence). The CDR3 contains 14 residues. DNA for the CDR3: TGTGCCAGCAGCTCTAAGACCACGAACTATGGCTACACCTTC. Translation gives CASSSKTTNYGYTF.